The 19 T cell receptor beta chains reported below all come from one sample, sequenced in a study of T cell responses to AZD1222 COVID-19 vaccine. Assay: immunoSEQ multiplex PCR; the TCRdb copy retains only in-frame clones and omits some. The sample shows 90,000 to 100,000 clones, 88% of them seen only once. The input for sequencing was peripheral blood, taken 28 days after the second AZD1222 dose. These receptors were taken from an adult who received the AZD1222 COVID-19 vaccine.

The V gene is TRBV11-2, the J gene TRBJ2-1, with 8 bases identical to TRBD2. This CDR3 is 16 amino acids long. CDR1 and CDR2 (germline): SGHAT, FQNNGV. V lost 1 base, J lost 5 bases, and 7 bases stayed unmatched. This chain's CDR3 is CASSLVAGGSHNEQFF. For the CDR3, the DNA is TGTGCCAGCAGCTTAGTTGCGGGAGGATCCCACAATGAGCAGTTCTTC.

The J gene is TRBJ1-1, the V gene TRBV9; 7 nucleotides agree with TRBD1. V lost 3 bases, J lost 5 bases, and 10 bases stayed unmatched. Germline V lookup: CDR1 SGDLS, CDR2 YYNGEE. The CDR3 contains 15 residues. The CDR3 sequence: CASSAYRGSGTEAFF. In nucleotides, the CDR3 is TGTGCCAGCAGCGCCTACAGGGGTAGTGGAACTGAAGCTTTCTTT.

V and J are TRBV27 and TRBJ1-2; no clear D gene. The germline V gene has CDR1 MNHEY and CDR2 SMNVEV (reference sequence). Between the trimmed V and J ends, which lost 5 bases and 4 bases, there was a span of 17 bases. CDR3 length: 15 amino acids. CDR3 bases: TGTGCCAGCAGTCCAACACTGAACGCCCTCTATGGCTACACCTTC. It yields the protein CASSPTLNALYGYTF.

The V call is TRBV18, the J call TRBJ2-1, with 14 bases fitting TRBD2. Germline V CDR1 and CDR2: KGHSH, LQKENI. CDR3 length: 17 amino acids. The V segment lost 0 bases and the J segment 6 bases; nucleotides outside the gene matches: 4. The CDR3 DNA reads TGTGCCAGCTCACCACCGGGACTAGCGGGAGTCACCAATGAGCAGTTCTTC. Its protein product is CASSPPGLAGVTNEQFF.

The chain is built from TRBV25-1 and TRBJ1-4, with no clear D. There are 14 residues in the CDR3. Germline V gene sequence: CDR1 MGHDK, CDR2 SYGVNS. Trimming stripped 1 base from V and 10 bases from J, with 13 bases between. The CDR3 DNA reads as TGTGCCAGCAGTGAATTGGCCGCAGCCCCAAAACTGTTTTTT. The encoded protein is CASSELAAAPKLFF.

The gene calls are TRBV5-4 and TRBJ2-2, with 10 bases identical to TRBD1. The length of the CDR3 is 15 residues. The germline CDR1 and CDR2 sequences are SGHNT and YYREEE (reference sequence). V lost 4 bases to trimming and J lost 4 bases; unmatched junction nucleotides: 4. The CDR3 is CASSVGQGFTGELFF. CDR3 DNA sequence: TGTGCCAGCAGCGTGGGACAGGGGTTCACCGGGGAGCTGTTTTTT.

This CDR3 is CAISESRGAQPQHF. The CDR3 coding sequence is TGTGCCATCAGTGAGTCGAGGGGAGCCCAGCCCCAGCATTTT. The J gene is TRBJ1-5, the V gene TRBV10-3; D is perhaps TRBD1 (5 bases). V was cut by 0 bases and J by 7 bases, with 10 bases left in between. The CDR3 loop spans 14 amino acids. CDR1 is ENHRY and CDR2 is SYGVKD in the germline V gene.

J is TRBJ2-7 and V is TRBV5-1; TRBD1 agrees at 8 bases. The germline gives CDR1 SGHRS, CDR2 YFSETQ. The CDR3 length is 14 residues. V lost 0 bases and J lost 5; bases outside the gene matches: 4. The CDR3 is CASSLGQGANEQYF. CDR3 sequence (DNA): TGCGCCAGCAGCTTGGGGCAGGGGGCCAACGAGCAGTACTTC.

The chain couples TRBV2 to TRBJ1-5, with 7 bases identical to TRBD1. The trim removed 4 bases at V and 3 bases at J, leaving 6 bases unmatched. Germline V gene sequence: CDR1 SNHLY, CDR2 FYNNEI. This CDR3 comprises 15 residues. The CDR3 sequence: CASSVTTGINQPQHF. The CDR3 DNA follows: TGTGCCAGCAGTGTCACGACAGGGATCAATCAGCCCCAGCATTTT.

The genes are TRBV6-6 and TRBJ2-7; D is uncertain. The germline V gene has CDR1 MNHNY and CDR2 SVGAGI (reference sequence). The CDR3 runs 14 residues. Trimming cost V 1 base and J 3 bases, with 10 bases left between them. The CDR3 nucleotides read TGTGCCAGCAGTTACTTCTCACGAGACTACGAGCAGTACTTC. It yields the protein CASSYFSRDYEQYF.

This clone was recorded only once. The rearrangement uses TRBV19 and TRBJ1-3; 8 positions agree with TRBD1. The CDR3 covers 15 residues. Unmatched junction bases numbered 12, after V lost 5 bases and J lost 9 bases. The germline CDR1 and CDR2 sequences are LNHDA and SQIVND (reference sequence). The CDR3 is CASSAGQGPFATIYF. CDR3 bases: TGTGCCAGTAGTGCCGGACAGGGACCCTTCGCCACCATATATTTT.

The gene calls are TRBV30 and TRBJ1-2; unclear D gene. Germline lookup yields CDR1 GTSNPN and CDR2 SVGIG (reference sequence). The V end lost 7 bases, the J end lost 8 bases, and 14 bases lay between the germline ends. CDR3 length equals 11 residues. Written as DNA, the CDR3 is TGTGCCTCCACATTGGCCGGCGGCTACACCTTC. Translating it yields CASTLAGGYTF.

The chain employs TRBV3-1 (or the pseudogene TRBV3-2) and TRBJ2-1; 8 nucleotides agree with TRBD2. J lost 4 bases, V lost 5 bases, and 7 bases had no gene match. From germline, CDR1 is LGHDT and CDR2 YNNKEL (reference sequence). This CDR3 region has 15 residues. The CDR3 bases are TGTGCCAGCAGCTCGAAGCGGGAGCGATACAATGAGCAGTTCTTC. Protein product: CASSSKRERYNEQFF.

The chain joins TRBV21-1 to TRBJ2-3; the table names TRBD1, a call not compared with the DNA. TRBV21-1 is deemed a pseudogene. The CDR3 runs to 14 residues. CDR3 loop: CASSKDPGSDTQYF. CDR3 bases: TGTGCCAGCAGCAAAGATCCAGGGTCGGATACGCAGTATTTT.

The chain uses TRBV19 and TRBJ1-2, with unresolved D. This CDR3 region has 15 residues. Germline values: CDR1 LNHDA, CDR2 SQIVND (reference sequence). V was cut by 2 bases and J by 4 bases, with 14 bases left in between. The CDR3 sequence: CASSILSAAIYGYTF. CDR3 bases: TGTGCCAGTAGTATACTCTCCGCTGCGATCTATGGCTACACCTTC.

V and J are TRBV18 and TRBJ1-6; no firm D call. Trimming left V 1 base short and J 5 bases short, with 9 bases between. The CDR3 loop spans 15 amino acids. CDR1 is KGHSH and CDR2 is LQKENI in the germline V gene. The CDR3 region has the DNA TGTGCCAGCTCACCACAGGCAGGAGATAATTCACCCCTCCACTTT. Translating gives CASSPQAGDNSPLHF. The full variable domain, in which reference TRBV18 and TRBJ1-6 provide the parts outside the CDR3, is NAGVMQNPRHLVRRRGQEARLRCSPMKGHSHVYWYRQLPEEGLKFMVYLQKENIIDESGMPKERFSAEFPKEGPSILRIQQVVRGDSAAYFCASSPQAGDNSPLHFGNGTRLTVT.

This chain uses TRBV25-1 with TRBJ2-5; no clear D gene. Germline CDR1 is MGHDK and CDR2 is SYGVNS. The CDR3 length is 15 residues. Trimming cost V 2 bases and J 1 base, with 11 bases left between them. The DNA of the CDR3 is TGTGCCAGCAGTGAAGGTTGGGGTTTCCAAGAGACCCAGTACTTC. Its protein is CASSEGWGFQETQYF.

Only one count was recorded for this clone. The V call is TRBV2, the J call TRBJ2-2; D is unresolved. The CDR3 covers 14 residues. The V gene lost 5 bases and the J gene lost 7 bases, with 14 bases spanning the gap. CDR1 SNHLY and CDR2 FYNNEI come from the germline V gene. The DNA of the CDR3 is TGTGCCAGCAGTTTCTGGAATAGAAACGGGGAGCTGTTTTTT. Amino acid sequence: CASSFWNRNGELFF.

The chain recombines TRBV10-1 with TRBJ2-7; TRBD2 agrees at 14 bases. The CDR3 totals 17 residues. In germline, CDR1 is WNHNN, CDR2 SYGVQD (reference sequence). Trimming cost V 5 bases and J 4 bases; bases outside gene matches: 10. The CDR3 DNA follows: TGCGCCAGCAGTAAGCCCAGACTAGCGGGAGGGAAGTACGAGCAGTACTTC. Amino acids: CASSKPRLAGGKYEQYF.